Included here is one T cell receptor beta chain sequence, with context. The antigen remains undetermined. CDR1 and CDR2 from the germline V gene are SGHTA and FQGNSA. The CDR3 sequence is 13 residues long. The V gene lost 8 bases and the J gene lost 6 bases, with 16 bases spanning the gap. These data belong to a study of vaccination effects on CD4 cells after COVID-19. TCRdb keeps only in-frame clones here, not all; method: immunoSEQ multiplex PCR. Found here are tens of thousands of clones, around 76% of them singletons; the top ten hold roughly 4%. Viral peptide pools were used in the ViraFEST assay to expand antigen-specific CD4+ T cells, and sequencing came afterward. Investigators separated out CD4+ T cells once around 10 days of culture had passed. Nucleocapsid antibody tests were negative, and the vaccine recipients had no prior SARS-CoV-2 infection. Study observations and caveats: The study got few convalescent patients and did not collect any early post-infection timepoints. Healthy vaccinees showed cross-reactivity with common cold coronaviruses in only 1 of 255 vaccine-induced clones. Substantial clonal contraction characterized both infection- and vaccine-induced clones late after vaccination.

The sample here was CD4+ T cells from PBMCs cultured with HCoV-OC43 spike peptides, taken before COVID-19 vaccination. Described subset: HCoV-OC43 spike overlapping peptide pool stimulation. This sequence joins TRBV7-2 and TRBJ1-2, with D possibly TRBD1 on 5 matching bases. The receptor's source is a human donor who received a COVID-19 vaccine. CDR3 loop: CASAWTSTDGYTF. The CDR3 DNA follows: TGTGCCAGCGCCTGGACATCGACAGATGGCTACACCTTC.